Listed here is a single T cell receptor beta chain. Sequencing of TCR beta was performed on blood CD8+ T cells and on blood CD4+ T cells. In contrast to the negatively isolated CD8+ and CD4+ T cells, TEMRA cells were FACS-enriched. Random hexamers were used to reverse transcribe the RNA input (roughly 0.5 to 1 ug). Amplification of TCR beta CDR3 used immunoSEQ multiplex PCR across 54 Vbeta and 13 Jbeta. TCRdb reanalysed the immunoSEQ multiplex PCR reads using MiXCR and keeps one entry per CDR3 protein. The sample yields about 130,000 distinct CDR3 sequences, under 95% seen once. Germline V CDR1 and CDR2: SGHDT, YYEEEE. Trimming removed 0 bases from V and 12 bases from J, with 7 bases in between. The CDR3 totals 11 residues. The record originates from a study of CD8 T cells in Susac syndrome.

The chain is built from TRBV5-6 and TRBJ2-1, with D tentatively TRBD1 (6 bases). Sequencing was carried out using CD8+ T cells from PBMCs. The clonotype originates from a human donor with multiple sclerosis. CDR3 in amino acids: CASSLGGPQFF. CDR3 in DNA: TGTGCCAGCAGCTTGGGGGGGCCGCAGTTCTTC. Looking up the rest from reference TRBV5-6 and TRBJ2-1 gives the full variable domain: DAGVTQSPTHLIKTRGQQVTLRCSPKSGHDTVSWYQQALGQGPQFIFQYYEEEERQRGNFPDRFSGHQFPNYSSELNVNALLLGDSALYLCASSLGGPQFFGPGTRLTVL.